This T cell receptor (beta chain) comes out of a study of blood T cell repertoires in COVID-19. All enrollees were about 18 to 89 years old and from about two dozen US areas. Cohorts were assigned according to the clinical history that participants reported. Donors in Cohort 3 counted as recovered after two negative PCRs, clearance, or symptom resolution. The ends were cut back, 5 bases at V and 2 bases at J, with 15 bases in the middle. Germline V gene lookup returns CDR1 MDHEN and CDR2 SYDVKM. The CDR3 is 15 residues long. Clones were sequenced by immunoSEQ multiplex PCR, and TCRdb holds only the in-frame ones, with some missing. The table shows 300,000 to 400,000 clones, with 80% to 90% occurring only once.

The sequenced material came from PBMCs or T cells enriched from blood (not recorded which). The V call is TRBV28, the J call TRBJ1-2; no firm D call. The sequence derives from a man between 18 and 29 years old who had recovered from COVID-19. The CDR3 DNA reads TGTGCCAGCAGTCTCTCCGGGAACATAAACTATGGCTACACCTTC. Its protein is CASSLSGNINYGYTF.